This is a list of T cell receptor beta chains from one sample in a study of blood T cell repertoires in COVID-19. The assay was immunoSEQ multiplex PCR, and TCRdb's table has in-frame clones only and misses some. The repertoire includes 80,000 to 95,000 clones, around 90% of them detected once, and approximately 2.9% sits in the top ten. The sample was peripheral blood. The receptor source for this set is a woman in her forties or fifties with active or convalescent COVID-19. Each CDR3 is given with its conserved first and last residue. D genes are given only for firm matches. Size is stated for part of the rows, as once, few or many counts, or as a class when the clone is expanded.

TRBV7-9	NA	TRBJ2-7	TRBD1	CASSSSGQGNSEQYF	TGTGCCAGCAGCTCATCCGGACAGGGGAACAGCGAGCAGTACTTC
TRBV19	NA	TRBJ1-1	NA	CASSIDRVGRSPRTEAFF	TGTGCCAGTAGTATAGATCGTGTTGGCCGATCCCCTCGCACTGAAGCTTTCTTT
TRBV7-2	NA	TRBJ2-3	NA	CASSLVRQRDTQYF	TGTGCCAGCAGCTTAGTGAGACAGCGAGATACGCAGTATTTT
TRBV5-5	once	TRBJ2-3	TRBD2	CASSWMTSGVTDTQYF	TGTGCCAGCAGCTGGATGACTAGCGGGGTGACAGATACGCAGTATTTT
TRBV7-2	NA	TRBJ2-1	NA	CASSLLARYRDEQFF	TGTGCCAGCAGCTTGCTCGCTCGGTACCGGGATGAGCAGTTCTTC
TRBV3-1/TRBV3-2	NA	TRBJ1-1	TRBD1	CASSQFGAGTGVTEAFF	TGTGCCAGCAGCCAGTTTGGAGCCGGGACAGGTGTCACTGAAGCTTTCTTT
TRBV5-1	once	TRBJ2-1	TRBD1	CASSRTGASYNEQFF	TGCGCCAGCAGCCGGACAGGCGCTTCCTACAATGAGCAGTTCTTC
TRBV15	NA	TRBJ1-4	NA	CATSGHLGGRNEKLFF	TGTGCCACCAGCGGCCATCTAGGGGGAAGAAATGAAAAACTGTTTTTT
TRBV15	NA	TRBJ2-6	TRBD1	CATSRAGQGAQDVLTF	TGTGCCACCAGCAGAGCGGGACAGGGGGCTCAGGACGTCCTGACTTTC
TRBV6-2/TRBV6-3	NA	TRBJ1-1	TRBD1	CASSYVSGRGSSVNTEAFF	TGTGCCAGCAGTTATGTTTCGGGCAGGGGGTCCTCGGTGAACACTGAAGCTTTCTTT
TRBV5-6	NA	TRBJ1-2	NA	CASSPLGSRGPSYGYTF	TGTGCCAGCAGCCCCCTCGGTAGCAGGGGTCCTTCCTATGGCTACACCTTC
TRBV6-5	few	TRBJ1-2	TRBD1	CASSFRQGITGYTF	TGTGCCAGCAGTTTCCGACAGGGGATAACTGGCTACACCTTC
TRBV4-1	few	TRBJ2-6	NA	CASSPSGPTGANVLTF	TGCGCCAGCAGCCCATCGGGTCCCACTGGGGCCAACGTCCTGACTTTC
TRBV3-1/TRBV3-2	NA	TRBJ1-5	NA	CASSHAGANQPQHF	TGTGCCAGCAGCCACGCGGGTGCCAATCAGCCCCAGCATTTT
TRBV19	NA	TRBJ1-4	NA	CASSIGRSREEKLFF	TGTGCCAGTAGTATAGGGCGGAGCAGGGAAGAAAAACTGTTTTTT
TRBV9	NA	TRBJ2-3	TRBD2	CASSVAGTSGDTQYF	TGTGCCAGCAGCGTAGCCGGGACTAGCGGGGATACGCAGTATTTT
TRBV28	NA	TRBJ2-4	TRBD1	CASSLGGQGALGKNIQYF	TGTGCCAGCAGTTTAGGGGGACAGGGGGCCTTGGGCAAAAACATTCAGTACTTC
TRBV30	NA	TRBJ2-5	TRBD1	CAWRSPGTGGSQYF	TGTGCCTGGAGAAGTCCCGGGACAGGAGGGTCCCAGTACTTC
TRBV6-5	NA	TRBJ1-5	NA	CASSNSHSQPQHF	TGTGCCAGCAGCAACTCCCACAGTCAGCCCCAGCATTTT
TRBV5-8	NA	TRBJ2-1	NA	CASSRRGSSYNEQFF	TGTGCCAGCAGCCGACGGGGGAGCTCCTACAATGAGCAGTTCTTC
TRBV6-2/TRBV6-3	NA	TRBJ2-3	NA	CASSYSIADTQYF	TGTGCCAGCAGTTACTCGATAGCGGATACGCAGTATTTT
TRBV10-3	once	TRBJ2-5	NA	CAISESHSGIQETQYF	TGTGCCATCAGTGAGTCCCATTCTGGCATCCAAGAGACCCAGTACTTC
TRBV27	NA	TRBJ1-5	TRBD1	CASSQQGSNQPQHF	TGTGCCAGCAGTCAACAGGGGTCCAATCAGCCCCAGCATTTT
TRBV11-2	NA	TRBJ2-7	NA	CASSAIGEQYF	TGTGCCAGCAGCGCTATCGGCGAGCAGTACTTC
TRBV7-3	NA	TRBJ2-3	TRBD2	CASSLAGGSTDTQYF	TGTGCCAGCAGCTTGGCGGGGGGGAGCACAGATACGCAGTATTTT
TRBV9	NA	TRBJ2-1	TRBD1	CASSVGTRTGLNNEQFF	TGTGCCAGCAGCGTCGGGACTCGGACAGGGCTTAACAATGAGCAGTTCTTC
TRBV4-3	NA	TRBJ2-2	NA	CASSQDFGGIRELFF	TGCGCCAGCAGCCAAGATTTTGGAGGGATACGGGAGCTGTTTTTT
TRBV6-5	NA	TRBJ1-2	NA	CASSYSWSSSNYGYTF	TGTGCCAGCAGTTACTCTTGGAGCTCCTCTAACTATGGCTACACCTTC
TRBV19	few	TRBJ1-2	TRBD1	CASSVPGTVSNYGYTF	TGTGCCAGTAGTGTGCCCGGGACAGTATCTAACTATGGCTACACCTTC
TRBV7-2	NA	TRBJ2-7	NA	CASSLGGTLSYEQYF	TGTGCCAGCAGCTTAGGGGGGACACTCTCCTACGAGCAGTACTTC
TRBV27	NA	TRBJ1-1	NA	CASSPLGGNTEAFF	TGTGCCAGCAGTCCCCTGGGGGGGAACACTGAAGCTTTCTTT
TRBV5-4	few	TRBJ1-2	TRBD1	CASSFPGQYNYGYTF	TGTGCCAGCAGCTTCCCGGGACAGTATAACTATGGCTACACCTTC
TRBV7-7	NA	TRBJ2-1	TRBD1	CASSLAGTGDNEQFF	TGTGCTAGCAGCTTAGCCGGGACAGGAGACAATGAGCAGTTCTTC
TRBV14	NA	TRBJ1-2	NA	CASSQAGYGYTF	TGTGCCAGCAGCCAAGCAGGGTATGGCTACACCTTC
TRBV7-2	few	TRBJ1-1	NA	CASSWDNLNTEAFF	TGTGCCAGCAGCTGGGACAACTTGAACACTGAAGCTTTCTTT
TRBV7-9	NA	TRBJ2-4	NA	CASSAVYPAGDIQYF	TGTGCCAGCAGCGCCGTCTACCCAGCCGGGGACATTCAGTACTTC
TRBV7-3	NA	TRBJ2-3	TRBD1	CASSLTGIRDTQYF	TGTGCCAGCAGCCTGACAGGGATTAGAGATACGCAGTATTTT
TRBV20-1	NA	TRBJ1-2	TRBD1	CSANRGSGYTF	TGCAGTGCTAACAGGGGGTCCGGCTACACCTTC
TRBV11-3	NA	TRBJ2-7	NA	CASSLSGGSYEQYF	TGTGCCAGCAGCTTATCCGGGGGCTCCTACGAGCAGTACTTC
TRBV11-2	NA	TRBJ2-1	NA	CASSFPSKPVASRSHEQFF	TGTGCCAGCAGCTTCCCTTCTAAACCTGTAGCGTCAAGGTCCCATGAGCAGTTCTTC
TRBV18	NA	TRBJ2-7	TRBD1	CASSPGQGSYEQYF	TGTGCCAGCTCACCAGGACAGGGGTCTTACGAGCAGTACTTC
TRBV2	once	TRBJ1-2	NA	CASSESGYGYTF	TGTGCCAGCAGTGAATCGGGGTATGGCTACACCTTC
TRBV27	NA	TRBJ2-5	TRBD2	CASRSSGAPGGTQYF	TGTGCCAGCAGAAGTAGCGGGGCCCCCGGTGGGACCCAGTACTTC
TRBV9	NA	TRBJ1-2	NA	CASSVRGTPGGYTF	TGTGCCAGCAGCGTAAGGGGGACACCGGGTGGCTACACCTTC
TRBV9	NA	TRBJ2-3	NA	CASSLRTDTQYF	TGTGCCAGCAGCTTGCGGACAGATACGCAGTATTTT
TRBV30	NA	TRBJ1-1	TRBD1	CAWRKDRGYTEAFF	TGTGCCTGGAGAAAGGACAGGGGATACACTGAAGCTTTCTTT
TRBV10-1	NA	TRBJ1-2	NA	CARILHGYTF	TGCGCCAGAATACTTCATGGCTACACCTTC
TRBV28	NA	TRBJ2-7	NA	CASNSRYEQYF	TGTGCCAGCAACTCTCGATACGAGCAGTACTTC
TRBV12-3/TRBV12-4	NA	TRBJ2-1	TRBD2	CASSSGGPEQFF	TGTGCCAGCAGTTCGGGGGGGCCCGAGCAGTTCTTC
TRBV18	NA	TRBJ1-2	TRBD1	CASSPLKQGASTGYTF	TGTGCCAGCTCACCACTAAAACAGGGGGCGTCTACTGGCTACACCTTC